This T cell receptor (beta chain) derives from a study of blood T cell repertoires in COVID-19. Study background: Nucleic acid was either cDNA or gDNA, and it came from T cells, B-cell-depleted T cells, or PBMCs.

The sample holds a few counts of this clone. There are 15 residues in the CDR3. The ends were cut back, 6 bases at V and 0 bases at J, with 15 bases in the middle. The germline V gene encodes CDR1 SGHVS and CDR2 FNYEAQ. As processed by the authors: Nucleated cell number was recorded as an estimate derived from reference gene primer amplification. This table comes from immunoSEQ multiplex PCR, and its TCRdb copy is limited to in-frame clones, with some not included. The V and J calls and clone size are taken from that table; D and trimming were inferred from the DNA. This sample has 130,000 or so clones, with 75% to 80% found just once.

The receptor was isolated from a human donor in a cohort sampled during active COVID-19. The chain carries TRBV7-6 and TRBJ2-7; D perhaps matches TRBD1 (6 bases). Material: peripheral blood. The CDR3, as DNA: TGTGCCAGCAGACTGGGGGCTGGGCCCTCCTACGAGCAGTACTTC. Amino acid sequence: CASRLGAGPSYEQYF.